Below, 5 T cell receptor beta chains from the same sample are listed, as sequenced in a study of neurological immune-mediated disorders. TCRdb analysed the 5' RACE reads with MiXCR anew, one entry per CDR3 protein. This sample has roughly 70,000 distinct CDR3 sequences, with roughly 3.6% found just once. Sequencing was done on a sample of PBMCs. The source of these receptors is a man aged 25 to 40 with multiple sclerosis.

This clonotype was seen at least ten times. The chain employs TRBV5-1 and TRBJ2-1; 7 bases fit TRBD2. The CDR3 extends over 14 amino acids. Germline trimming cut 7 bases from V and 7 bases from J; bases unmatched to any gene: 11. Germline-derived CDR1 and CDR2 are SGHRS and YFSETQ. CDR3 coding DNA: TGCGCCAGCGGGACCGGGACTACCATAAATGAGCAGTTCTTC. Translation: CASGTGTTINEQFF. The full variable domain, its missing parts supplied by reference TRBV5-1 and TRBJ2-1, is KAGVTQTPRYLIKTRGQQVTLSCSPISGHRSVSWYQQTPGQGLQFLFEYFSETQRNKGNFPGRFSGRQFSNSRSEMNVSTLELGDSALYLCASGTGTTINEQFFGPGTRLTVL.

The sample holds many counts of this clonotype. The chain has TRBV5-5 and TRBJ1-1; TRBD1 might be the D (5 bases). The CDR3 covers 13 residues. CDR1 is SGHKS and CDR2 is YYEKEE in the germline V gene (reference sequence). Trimming stripped 3 bases from V and 4 bases from J, with 10 bases between. This CDR3 is CASSYQGITEAFF. Written as DNA, the CDR3 is TGTGCCAGCAGCTATCAGGGAATCACTGAAGCTTTCTTT. Full variable domain (remainder filled in from reference TRBV5-5 and TRBJ1-1): DAGVTQSPTHLIKTRGQQVTLRCSPISGHKSVSWYQQVLGQGPQFIFQYYEKEERGRGNFPDRFSARQFPNYSSELNVNALLLGDSALYLCASSYQGITEAFFGQGTRLTVV.

This clonotype was detected many times. The chain carries TRBV9 and TRBJ1-2; D is unclear. The V end lost 4 bases, the J end lost 0 bases, and 10 bases lay between the germline ends. This CDR3 comprises 14 residues. Germline-derived CDR1 and CDR2 are SGDLS and YYNGEE. CDR3 nucleotide sequence: TGTGCCAGCAGCCCTCTCACGGCTAACTATGGCTACACCTTC. Translating it yields CASSPLTANYGYTF. Using reference TRBV9 and TRBJ1-2 for the parts outside the CDR3, the full variable domain is DSGVTQTPKHLITATGQRVTLRCSPRSGDLSVYWYQQSLDQGLQFLIQYYNGEERAKGNILERFSAQQFPDLHSELNLSSLELGDSALYFCASSPLTANYGYTFGSGTRLTVV.

Many counts were recorded for this clonotype. The chain couples TRBV6-6 to TRBJ2-3; 7 bases line up with TRBD1. CDR1 is MNHNY and CDR2 is SVGAGI in the germline V gene (reference sequence). With V trimmed by 2 bases and J by 2 bases, 7 bases remained unmatched. This CDR3 comprises 16 residues. The CDR3 bases are TGTGCCAGCAGTTACCCGACAGGGACGGCCACAGATACGCAGTATTTT. The encoded protein is CASSYPTGTATDTQYF.

This clonotype was recorded a few times. CDR3 amino acids: CASSQGWTTLGYNEQFF. Here the CDR3 DNA reads TGCGCCAGCAGCCAAGGCTGGACCACCCTAGGCTACAATGAGCAGTTCTTC. This rearrangement joins TRBV4-1 to TRBJ2-1, with D uncertain. V was pared by 1 base and J by 3 bases, with 16 bases between. The CDR3 contains 17 residues. From germline, CDR1 is MGHRA and CDR2 YSYEKL.